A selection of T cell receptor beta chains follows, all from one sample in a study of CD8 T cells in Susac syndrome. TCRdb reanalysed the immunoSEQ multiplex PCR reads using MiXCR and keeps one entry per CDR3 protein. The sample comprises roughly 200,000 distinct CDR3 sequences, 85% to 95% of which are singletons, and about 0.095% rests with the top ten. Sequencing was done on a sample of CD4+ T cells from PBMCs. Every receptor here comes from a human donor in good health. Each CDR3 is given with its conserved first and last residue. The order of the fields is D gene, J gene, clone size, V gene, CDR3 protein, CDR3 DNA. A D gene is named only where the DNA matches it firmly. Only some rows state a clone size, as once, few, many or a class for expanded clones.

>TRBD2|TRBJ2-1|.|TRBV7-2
CASSLEATAGVAEQFF
TGTGCCAGCAGCTTAGAAGCCACAGCGGGAGTCGCTGAGCAGTTCTTC
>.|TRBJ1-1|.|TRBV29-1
CSVGPWDPEVEAFF
TGCAGCGTTGGGCCTTGGGATCCAGAGGTTGAAGCTTTCTTT
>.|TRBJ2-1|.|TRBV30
CAWSAQKFQFF
TGTGCCTGGAGTGCCCAAAAGTTTCAGTTCTTC
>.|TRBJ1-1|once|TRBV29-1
CSANTVEAFF
TGCAGCGCAAACACGGTTGAAGCTTTCTTT
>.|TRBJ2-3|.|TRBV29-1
CSVDLGLGTDTQYF
TGCAGCGTTGATTTGGGCCTGGGTACAGATACGCAGTATTTT
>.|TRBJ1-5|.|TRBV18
CASSPTGTPGQPQHF
TGTGCCAGCTCACCAACCGGGACGCCTGGCCAGCCCCAGCATTTT
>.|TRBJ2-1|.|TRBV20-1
CSARVQAGLESVEQFF
TGCAGTGCTAGAGTTCAGGCAGGGCTTGAATCCGTTGAGCAGTTCTTC
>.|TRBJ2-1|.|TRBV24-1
CATSEGFDEQFF
TGTGCCACGTCCGAGGGTTTTGATGAGCAGTTCTTC
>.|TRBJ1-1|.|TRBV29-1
CSVHVQANTEAFF
TGCAGCGTGCACGTACAAGCGAACACTGAAGCTTTCTTT
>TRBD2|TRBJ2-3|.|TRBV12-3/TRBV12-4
CASSPQAGGRDTQYF
TGTGCCAGCAGTCCCCAAGCGGGAGGCAGAGATACGCAGTATTTT
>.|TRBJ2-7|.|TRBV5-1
CASSARGSYYEQYF
TGCGCCAGCAGCGCGAGGGGATCCTACTACGAGCAGTACTTC
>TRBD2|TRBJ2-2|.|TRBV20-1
CSAVAGGNTGELFF
TGCAGTGCGGTAGCGGGGGGAAACACCGGGGAGCTGTTTTTT
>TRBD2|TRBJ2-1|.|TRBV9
CASSVELAGGVYNEQFF
TGTGCCAGCAGCGTCGAACTAGCGGGAGGGGTCTACAATGAGCAGTTCTTC
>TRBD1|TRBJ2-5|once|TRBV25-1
CASGKRTGEATQYF
TGTGCCAGCGGAAAAAGGACAGGGGAAGCGACCCAGTACTTC
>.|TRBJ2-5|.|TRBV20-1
CSAREGATQETQYF
TGCAGTGCTAGAGAAGGCGCCACTCAAGAGACCCAGTACTTC
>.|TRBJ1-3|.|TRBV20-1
CSAREGSGNTIYF
TGCAGTGCTAGAGAGGGCTCTGGAAACACCATATATTTT
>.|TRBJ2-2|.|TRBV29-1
CSGGRPNTGELFF
TGCAGCGGTGGTCGGCCGAACACCGGGGAGCTGTTTTTT
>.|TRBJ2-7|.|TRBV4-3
CASSQEPRGLYEQYF
TGCGCCAGCAGCCAAGAACCCAGGGGACTTTACGAGCAGTACTTC
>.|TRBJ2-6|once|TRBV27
CASSFRYGANVLTF
TGTGCCAGCAGTTTTCGGTACGGGGCCAACGTCCTGACTTTC
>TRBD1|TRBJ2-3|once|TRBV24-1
CATSDLGTGTDTQYF
TGTGCCACCAGTGATTTGGGGACAGGCACAGATACGCAGTATTTT
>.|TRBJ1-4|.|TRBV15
CATSRGPNEKLFF
TGTGCCACCAGCAGAGGCCCGAATGAAAAACTGTTTTTT
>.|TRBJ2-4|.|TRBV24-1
CATSERGKNIQYF
TGTGCCACCAGTGAGAGGGGGAAAAACATTCAGTACTTC
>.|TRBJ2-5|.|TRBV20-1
CSARASIGAQETQYF
TGCAGTGCTAGAGCTAGCATTGGGGCCCAAGAGACCCAGTACTTC
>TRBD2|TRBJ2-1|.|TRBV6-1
CASSRIAGSGFDNEQFF
TGTGCCTCCTCCCGTATAGCGGGATCTGGCTTTGACAATGAGCAGTTCTTC
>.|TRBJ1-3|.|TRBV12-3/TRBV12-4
CASSLVQSGNTIYF
TGTGCCAGCAGTTTAGTTCAGTCTGGAAACACCATATATTTT
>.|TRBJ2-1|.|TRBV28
CASSFQYNEQFF
TGTGCCAGCAGTTTTCAGTACAATGAGCAGTTCTTC
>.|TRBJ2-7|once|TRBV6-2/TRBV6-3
CASSYGWTSVYEQYF
TGTGCCAGCAGTTATGGTTGGACTTCTGTCTACGAGCAGTACTTC
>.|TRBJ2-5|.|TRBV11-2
CASSLGWLETQYF
TGTGCCAGCAGCTTAGGTTGGCTGGAGACCCAGTACTTC
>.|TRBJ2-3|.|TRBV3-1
CASSQDGGNTQYF
TGTGCCAGCAGCCAAGATGGAGGGAATACGCAGTATTTT
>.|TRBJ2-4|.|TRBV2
CASSRDTGTLAKNIQYF
TGTGCCAGCAGCAGGGATACCGGGACACTAGCCAAAAACATTCAGTACTTC
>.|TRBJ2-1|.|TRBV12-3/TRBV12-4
CASSLGHGGQFF
TGTGCCAGCAGTTTGGGACATGGCGGGCAGTTCTTC
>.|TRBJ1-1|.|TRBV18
CASSATGEAFF
TGTGCCAGCTCGGCAACAGGGGAAGCTTTCTTT
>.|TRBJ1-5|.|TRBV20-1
CSARPRVEGQPQHF
TGCAGTGCTAGACCGAGGGTGGAAGGACAGCCCCAGCATTTT
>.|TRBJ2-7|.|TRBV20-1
CSAKDGSEQYF
TGCAGTGCTAAAGATGGTAGCGAGCAGTACTTC
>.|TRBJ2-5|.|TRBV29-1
CSVDPVWQETQYF
TGCAGCGTTGACCCGGTTTGGCAAGAGACCCAGTACTTC
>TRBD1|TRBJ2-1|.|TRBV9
CASSGRTGAYNEQFF
TGTGCCAGCAGCGGAAGGACAGGGGCCTACAATGAGCAGTTCTTC
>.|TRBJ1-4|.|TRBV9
CASSVDSRPNEKLFF
TGTGCCAGCAGCGTAGATTCCCGGCCTAATGAAAAACTGTTTTTT
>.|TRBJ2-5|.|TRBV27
CASSFHSGYQETQYF
TGTGCCAGCAGTTTTCACTCAGGGTACCAAGAGACCCAGTACTTC
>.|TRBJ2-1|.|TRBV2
CASSEREGKQFF
TGTGCCAGCAGTGAAAGAGAAGGGAAGCAGTTCTTC
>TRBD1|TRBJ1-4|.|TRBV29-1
CSVGQGEDGKLFF
TGCAGCGTTGGACAGGGGGAGGATGGAAAACTGTTTTTT
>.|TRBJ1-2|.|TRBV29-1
CSVVGTEGYYGYTF
TGCAGCGTTGTAGGGACGGAGGGGTACTATGGCTACACCTTC
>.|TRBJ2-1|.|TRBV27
CASRRLVNEQFF
TGTGCCAGCAGACGACTAGTTAATGAGCAGTTCTTC
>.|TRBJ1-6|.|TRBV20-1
CSAAPSRGGWNNSPLHF
TGCAGTGCTGCCCCGAGCCGGGGGGGGTGGAATAATTCACCCCTCCACTTT
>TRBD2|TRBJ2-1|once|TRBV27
CASSFLSGRNNEQFF
TGTGCCAGCAGTTTTCTTAGCGGGAGAAACAATGAGCAGTTCTTC
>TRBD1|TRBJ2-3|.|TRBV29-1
CSVSVGQGFNTQYF
TGCAGCGTTTCCGTGGGACAGGGCTTCAATACGCAGTATTTT
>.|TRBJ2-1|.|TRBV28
CASTLQNNNEQFF
TGTGCCAGCACCCTACAGAATAATAATGAGCAGTTCTTC
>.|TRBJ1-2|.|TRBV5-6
CASSLEPLGDGYTF
TGTGCCAGCAGCTTGGAACCCCTTGGAGATGGCTACACCTTC
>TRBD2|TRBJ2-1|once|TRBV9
CASSVGVAGGHEQFF
TGTGCCAGCAGCGTAGGGGTAGCGGGGGGCCATGAGCAGTTCTTC
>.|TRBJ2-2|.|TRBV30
CAWIFGTGELFF
TGTGCCTGGATTTTCGGCACCGGGGAGCTGTTTTTT
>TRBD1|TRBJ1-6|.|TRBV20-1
CSAETGNSPLHF
TGCAGTGCCGAGACAGGGAATTCACCCCTCCACTTT
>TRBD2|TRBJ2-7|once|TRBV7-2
CASSLVTSGGYEQYF
TGTGCCAGCAGCTTAGTAACTAGCGGGGGCTACGAGCAGTACTTC
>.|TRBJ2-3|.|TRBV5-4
CASSLRRGRQADTQYF
TGTGCCAGCAGCTTGCGGAGGGGGCGCCAGGCAGATACGCAGTATTTT